The 7 T cell receptor beta chains given below trace back to one sample, sequenced in a study of blood T cell repertoires in COVID-19. The repertoire was sequenced with immunoSEQ multiplex PCR; TCRdb's copy has only in-frame clones and lacks some. Seen here are about 160,000 clones, about 85% observed once, and the top ten hold about 8.6%. Source material: PBMCs or T cells enriched from blood (not recorded which). The receptors originated from a woman between 50 and 59 years old who had recovered from COVID-19.

The CDR3 reads CATSDQVAGGGNEQFF. The CDR3 DNA sequence: TGTGCCACCAGTGATCAAGTAGCGGGAGGGGGCAATGAGCAGTTCTTC. The genes are TRBV24-1 and TRBJ2-1, with 11 bases aligning to TRBD2. Germline loops: CDR1 KGHDR, CDR2 SFDVKD. The CDR3 consists of 16 residues. The junction had 6 bases not matched to a gene; V was cut back by 3 bases and J by 6 bases.

The chain carries TRBV18 and TRBJ2-1, with TRBD1 matching 8 bases. The CDR3 consists of 16 residues. Germline V gene sequence: CDR1 KGHSH, CDR2 LQKENI. V was pared by 0 bases and J by 2 bases, with 3 bases of the junction left unmatched. The CDR3 loop is CASSPPAGGPYNEQFF. The CDR3 DNA reads as TGTGCCAGCTCACCACCAGCAGGGGGCCCCTACAATGAGCAGTTCTTC.

This chain joins TRBV5-5 and TRBJ1-2, with a possible D match to TRBD1 (5 bases). Germline V gives CDR1 SGHKS, CDR2 YYEKEE (reference sequence). CDR3 size: 13 residues. With 4 bases removed from V and 7 bases from J, the gap between germline ends came to 14 bases. CDR3 protein: CASSRQGFGGYTF. The CDR3 region has the DNA TGTGCCAGCAGCCGGCAGGGATTTGGTGGCTACACCTTC.

V gene TRBV11-3 combines with J gene TRBJ2-2; tentative D call: TRBD2 (5 bases). The CDR3 has 14 amino acids. The germline V gene encodes CDR1 SGHNT and CDR2 YENEEA. Trimming took 4 bases from V and 4 from J, leaving 10 bases between them. The CDR3 DNA is TGTGCCAGCAGCTCTCATGCGGGCACCGGGGAGCTGTTTTTT. Its protein product is CASSSHAGTGELFF.

V usage is TRBV29-1 and J usage is TRBJ1-1; a weak D match, TRBD1 (5 bases). The CDR3 totals 15 residues. Germline-derived CDR1 and CDR2 are SQVTM and ANQGSEA. Trimming stripped 1 base from V and 4 bases from J, with 16 bases between. The CDR3 region has the DNA TGCAGCGTTGAAGTCCCCAGGGTGTCGTTCACTGAAGCTTTCTTT. Translated: CSVEVPRVSFTEAFF.

This chain joins TRBV2 and TRBJ1-4, with a tentative D call TRBD1 (5 bases). The germline V gene has CDR1 SNHLY and CDR2 FYNNEI. The germline V and J ends were trimmed by 2 bases and 8 bases, with 9 bases remaining between them. The CDR3 covers 13 residues. The CDR3 protein is CASSEIGVEKLFF. The DNA for the CDR3 is TGTGCCAGCAGTGAAATAGGGGTGGAAAAACTGTTTTTT.

V and J are TRBV7-2 and TRBJ2-3, with 8 bases matching TRBD2. CDR1 and CDR2 from the germline V gene are SGHTA and FQGNSA. The CDR3 is made up of 15 amino acids. V was clipped by 4 bases and J by 9 bases; unmatched bases: 12. The chain's CDR3 is CASSSLAGPWGTQYF. The CDR3, as DNA: TGTGCCAGCAGCTCTTTAGCGGGACCGTGGGGGACGCAGTATTTT.